This T cell receptor (beta chain) derives from a study of long-term antiretroviral therapy in people with HIV (dated by TCRdb to about 2022). Regarding the research as a whole: Collection of the earliest samples took place about a decade ahead of the 2015 WHO recommendation for immediate ART, at a time when ART was typically delayed until CD4 counts fell. A retrospective serial study tested whether changes in peripheral blood TRB repertoire composition and diversity were associated with ART initiation and durable HIV suppression. From 30 to 35 adults with confirmed HIV infection, the cohort provided under 200 cryopreserved PBMC samples, gathered serially across a mean of about six years (range 1-12). Among the 30 to 35 participants with HIV, eleven to twelve were female. No cross-contamination during QIAcube processing turned up in test extractions that ran a monoclonal T-cell line alongside 30 or so polyclonal samples.

Participants were included only if at least one PBMC sample before ART initiation and at least two post-ART samples were available. Treatment was received in the United States of America by all participants with HIV. Before DNA extraction, cryopreserved samples of roughly 0.85-10 million PBMC were thawed and washed. At the time of the earliest PBMC sample, participants with HIV were aged between about 23 and 55 years. Per participant, PBMC samples came from 1-4 timepoints prior to ART initiation and 2-8 timepoints following ART initiation, for a median of 7 samples. Serial HIV viral load, CD4+ T-cell count, ART history and demographic data were obtained for every participant. Genomic DNA was extracted from unsorted PBMC with a Qiagen kit on a QIAcube, processed in batches of 12 samples. This clone was recorded once. The antigen it recognizes is unknown. No much larger clone is present one base from it, and per-base qualities are unavailable.

What the study reported, not specific to this receptor: Because PBMC availability was limited, only the TCR beta chain was sequenced, with no alpha chain pairing. Narrower CDR3 length ranges were observed in HIV repertoires than in controls, and an antigen-experienced repertoire with only a slight naive shift after ART was suggested by the network structure. Inferences about post-ART repertoire changes are limited because no data were available on ART adherence, viral resistance or therapy changes. Samples dated from the mid-2000s to the late 2010s, and the ART regimens used may be less effective than current ones. Unsorted PBMC were profiled instead of sorted CD4+ and CD8+ T cells because pre-ART samples had limited cell numbers. Expanded TRB clones identified before ART initiation dominated the repertoire at all time points, although this dominance fluctuated and declined in many PLHIV after ART. A significant increase in TRB diversity was found to be associated with ART initiation, although TRB diversity was observed to remain significantly below that of transplant donor controls even after long-term ART.

Trimming accounts for 2 bases at V and 8 bases at J, while the number of junction bases matched to no gene is 17. CDR1 SGDLS and CDR2 YYNGEE are derived from the germline V gene. The CDR3 runs 17 amino acids, cysteine and phenylalanine included. Here the CDR3 DNA is all that survives: 51 bases in frame from base 1. Sequencing of the TRB variable region was done with the immunoSEQ hsTCRB v3.0 assay at survey level resolution. A depth of about 40,000-50,000 T-cell genomes per sample was targeted for TRB sequencing. TRB libraries were pooled and sequenced on an Illumina MiSeq using a v3 150-cycle kit. Per the authors' processing: Repertoire analysis ran in R within a reproducible Nextflow workflow covering QC, data transformation and analysis. LymphoSeq2, an R package for AIRR-Seq data exploration, was used to implement custom analyses. After excluding several samples that yielded fewer than 5000 total TRB sequences, 190 or so HIV repertoires remained for analysis. Among the roughly 190 retained HIV repertoires, about 60 were collected before ART initiation and approximately 130 were collected after ART initiation. Repertoires were downsampled to 5000 TRB nucleotide sequences, with summary statistics averaged over 100 downsampling iterations. TRB sequences were retained for analysis only if CDR3 regions of at least seven amino acids were present. Diversity was assessed using a clonality score derived from Shannon entropy and using the Gini coefficient. Repertoire networks linked the top 5000 CDR3 amino acid sequences whenever two sequences differed by an edit distance of one. Antigen specificity groups and MHC restriction were predicted for TRB CDR3 amino acid sequences with GLIPH2. To flag known associations with CMV, EBV, HIV or tissue antigens, CDR3 amino acid sequences were compared against VDJdb and McPAS-TCR. Pre-ART, post-ART and control groups were compared with Wilcoxon signed-rank tests and Holm-Bonferroni correction. TCRdb's version of the immuneACCESS table is confined to in-frame rearrangements and falls short of the full clone set. An unresolved V gene accounts for under half of the shortfall where checked; the remainder is of unknown origin. That table gives V, J and clone size, and the DNA gave D and trimming. The sample table contains around 17,000 clones; only one count was recorded for approximately 95% of them. In total, the top ten clones hold 1.3% to 1.5% of the sample.

This TCR came from a man aged 30 to 45 with HIV. The source material was unsorted PBMCs, sampled approximately 11 years after starting antiretroviral therapy. Recombination connected TRBV9 to TRBJ1-2, with TRBD1 identical over 8 junction bases. The CDR3 loop reads CASSVGSQGAHVRGYTF. The DNA reads as follows: TGTGCCAGCAGCGTGGGTTCCCAGGGGGCACACGTGCGGGGCTACACCTTC. Full variable domain (CDR3 extended with the reference TRBV9 and TRBJ1-2 proteins): DSGVTQTPKHLITATGQRVTLRCSPRSGDLSVYWYQQSLDQGLQFLIQYYNGEERAKGNILERFSAQQFPDLHSELNLSSLELGDSALYFCASSVGSQGAHVRGYTFGSGTRLTVV.